This is a list of T cell receptor beta chains from one sample in a study of cytomegalovirus exposure and HLA in healthy donors. Profiled with immunoSEQ multiplex PCR; TCRdb holds only in-frame clones, not every one. This sample has 190,000 or so clones, with around 82% found just once. The sequenced sample consisted of PBMCs. These receptors were taken from a woman aged 18-35 years in good health and CMV-seropositive. Each CDR3 is given with its conserved first and last residue. A D gene is named only where the DNA matches it firmly. The size field is filled for only some rows; it gives once, few, many or a size class.

CDR3 DNA	CDR3 protein	D gene	V gene	clone size	J gene
TGCGCCAGCAGCTTGTCCCTACGGAGGAAGTACGCTGAAGCTTTCTTT	CASSLSLRRKYAEAFF	-	TRBV5-1	-	TRBJ1-1
TGTGCCAGCTCACCAAATATAGTCACTAGCGGGGGGGCCGAGCAGTACTTC	CASSPNIVTSGGAEQYF	TRBD2	TRBV18	once	TRBJ2-7
TGTGCCAGCGATGCGGGCGTTTCTAACTATGGCTACACCTTC	CASDAGVSNYGYTF	-	TRBV2	-	TRBJ1-2
TGTGCCAGCAGTAATCCGGGACAGGGGGTCGCTGAAGCTTTCTTT	CASSNPGQGVAEAFF	TRBD1	TRBV6-6	few	TRBJ1-1
TGTGCCAGCAGCCCCCGGGTTAACACCGGGGAGCTGTTTTTT	CASSPRVNTGELFF	-	TRBV7-3	-	TRBJ2-2
TGTGCCAGCAGCTTGGGACTAGCGGGCACAGATACGCAGTATTTT	CASSLGLAGTDTQYF	TRBD2	TRBV5-6	-	TRBJ2-3
TGCGCCAGCAGCCCTGACAGCACTGAAGCTTTCTTT	CASSPDSTEAFF	-	TRBV5-1	few	TRBJ1-1
TGCGCCAGCAGCTTGGAGGGCGGGGGCCAAATCCCCCCATTCTTC	CASSLEGGGQIPPFF	-	TRBV5-1	-	TRBJ2-1
TGTGCCAGCAGCTTACAGGGGGCTAAAGGAAACACCATATATTTT	CASSLQGAKGNTIYF	TRBD1	TRBV7-2	-	TRBJ1-3
TGTGCCAGCAGCTTGGCAGCGGGGGGCCATGGCACAGATACGCAGTATTTT	CASSLAAGGHGTDTQYF	TRBD2	TRBV5-6	once	TRBJ2-3
TGCAGCGTTGCCGACACCACAGATACGCAGTATTTT	CSVADTTDTQYF	-	TRBV29-1	-	TRBJ2-3
TGTGCCAGCAGAAAAGAACAGGGAGTTGGCTATGGCTACACCTTC	CASRKEQGVGYGYTF	-	TRBV5-4	-	TRBJ1-2
TGTGCCAGCAGCTTATCAGGGTGGGCCTCCAACACCGGGGAGCTGTTTTTT	CASSLSGWASNTGELFF	-	TRBV5-6	-	TRBJ2-2
TGTGCCAGCAGAACAGGGGGCGCGGCTCCCGGGGAGCTGTTTTTT	CASRTGGAAPGELFF	TRBD1	TRBV6-1	-	TRBJ2-2
TGCAGCGTCCGGGACGCCGGGGGCTATGGCTACACCTTC	CSVRDAGGYGYTF	-	TRBV29-1	-	TRBJ1-2
TGTGCCAGCAGGCGGGGGGACACAGATACGCAGTATTTT	CASRRGDTDTQYF	TRBD2	TRBV6-1	-	TRBJ2-3
TGTGCCAGCAGCTTGGGACAGGGAAACCAGCCCCAGCATTTT	CASSLGQGNQPQHF	TRBD1	TRBV7-8	-	TRBJ1-5
TGTGCCAGCAGCTATCTATTGACAGGGGGCTACGAGCAGTACTTC	CASSYLLTGGYEQYF	TRBD1	TRBV11-2	-	TRBJ2-7
TGCGCCAGCAGCCCTGACAGCTCTGGAAACACCATATATTTT	CASSPDSSGNTIYF	-	TRBV5-1	-	TRBJ1-3
TGTGCCAGCAGTTCCACAGGGAAAAGGTACGAGCAGTACTTC	CASSSTGKRYEQYF	-	TRBV27	-	TRBJ2-7
TGTGCCAGCAGCTTAGGCAGTAAGCAAGAGACCCAGTACTTC	CASSLGSKQETQYF	-	TRBV7-6	-	TRBJ2-5
TGTGCCAGCAGTACAGGGAAGTGGGACTATGGCTACACCTTC	CASSTGKWDYGYTF	-	TRBV2	-	TRBJ1-2
TGCAGCGTTGGGACAGGGGAAGATACGCAGTATTTT	CSVGTGEDTQYF	TRBD1	TRBV29-1	-	TRBJ2-3
TGTGCCAGCAGCCAAGATAGCGGGGGGTACACCGGGGAGCTGTTTTTT	CASSQDSGGYTGELFF	TRBD2	TRBV4-2	few	TRBJ2-2
TGTGCCATCAGTGGTCCCGGGACTCCTTCCTACGAGCAGTACTTC	CAISGPGTPSYEQYF	-	TRBV10-3	-	TRBJ2-7
TGTGCCAGCAGCACCGGGACTCAGCCTGGGGCTTTCTTT	CASSTGTQPGAFF	-	TRBV7-9	-	TRBJ1-1
TGCGCCAGCAGCTTTAGGACAGGGGGTGAAAAACTGTTTTTT	CASSFRTGGEKLFF	TRBD1	TRBV5-1	-	TRBJ1-4
TGTGCCAGCAGCCCCCCGACGGGGATGAACACTGAAGCTTTCTTT	CASSPPTGMNTEAFF	-	TRBV7-9	-	TRBJ1-1
TGCGCCAGCAGCCCGGGACAGGGACGTAATGAAAAACTGTTTTTT	CASSPGQGRNEKLFF	TRBD1	TRBV5-1	-	TRBJ1-4
TGTGCCAGCACGGGACAGACCTATGGCTACACCTTC	CASTGQTYGYTF	TRBD1	TRBV2	-	TRBJ1-2
TGTGCCAGCAGCCTCCGGGACAGTCGGCCCAATGAGCAGTTCTTC	CASSLRDSRPNEQFF	TRBD1	TRBV7-9	-	TRBJ2-1
TGCGCCAGCAGCCAAGAGGGACGCGTGGGGGAGGTAGCTTTCTTT	CASSQEGRVGEVAFF	-	TRBV4-3	-	TRBJ1-1
TGCGCCAGCAGCTTGGGGGCCTACTATGGCTACACCTTC	CASSLGAYYGYTF	-	TRBV5-1	-	TRBJ1-2
TGTGCCAGCAGTGAGAGTCCGGGCCAGTACTTC	CASSESPGQYF	-	TRBV6-1	-	TRBJ2-5
TGTGCCAGCAGTGAAGCGCTTCGGGCGGGGGGAAACATTCAGTACTTC	CASSEALRAGGNIQYF	TRBD2	TRBV2	-	TRBJ2-4
TGTGCCACCAGCAGATCCCTACAGGGGGGAGGCTACGAGCAGTACTTC	CATSRSLQGGGYEQYF	TRBD1	TRBV15	-	TRBJ2-7
TGTGCCAGCAGTCGCGAGGGACAGGGATACTATGGCTACACCTTC	CASSREGQGYYGYTF	TRBD1	TRBV5-5	-	TRBJ1-2
TGTGCTAGTTCCTTAGGCGGGGGGGCATATGAGCAGTTCTTC	CASSLGGGAYEQFF	TRBD2	TRBV12-5	-	TRBJ2-1
TGTGCCAGCAGCATAGGGGCTGGACACGACCAAGAGACCCAGTACTTC	CASSIGAGHDQETQYF	-	TRBV11-3	once	TRBJ2-5
TGTGCCAGCAGCCCAAGGACTGCCAAAGAGACCCAGTACTTC	CASSPRTAKETQYF	-	TRBV9	-	TRBJ2-5
TGTGCCAGCAGCTTCGCGGGACTAGCCTCAGATACGCAGTATTTT	CASSFAGLASDTQYF	TRBD2	TRBV5-6	-	TRBJ2-3
TGTGCCAGCAGCTCAGCGACAGTAAGCACAGATACGCAGTATTTT	CASSSATVSTDTQYF	-	TRBV13	-	TRBJ2-3
TGTGCCAGCAGCCGCAGAACCGGGGAGCTGTTTTTT	CASSRRTGELFF	-	TRBV5-6	-	TRBJ2-2
TGTGCCAGCAGCTTCCCGGCGGGGAATAACTATGGCTACACCTTC	CASSFPAGNNYGYTF	-	TRBV11-2	-	TRBJ1-2
TGTGCCTCCCATCGGACAGGGCGGACCGGGGAGCTGTTTTTT	CASHRTGRTGELFF	TRBD1	TRBV6-5	few	TRBJ2-2
TGTGCCAGCAGCTTTAGCGGGGGGGGAGGGGAGACCCAGTACTTC	CASSFSGGGGETQYF	TRBD2	TRBV7-2	-	TRBJ2-5
TGTGCCAGCAGTGAAGCAGCTGGCGGCGCCTTTAGAGGCCTCACAGATACGCAGTATTTT	CASSEAAGGAFRGLTDTQYF	-	TRBV2	-	TRBJ2-3
TGTGCCAGCAACTTCGCGGGACTAGCCAACGAGCAGTTCTTC	CASNFAGLANEQFF	TRBD2	TRBV6-6	few	TRBJ2-1
TGTGCCAGCTCCCACGGAAGGGTGGACTTGGGCTACACCTTC	CASSHGRVDLGYTF	-	TRBV18	-	TRBJ1-2